This record covers a single T cell receptor beta chain. This sample was included in a study of blood T cell repertoires in COVID-19. Whole-study context: Researchers got acute and convalescent COVID-19 samples from the United States, Italy and Spain. Nucleic acid was either cDNA or gDNA, and it came from T cells, B-cell-depleted T cells, or PBMCs.

Original processing methods: Amplification with reference gene primers provided the estimates of nucleated cell counts. Assay used: immunoSEQ multiplex PCR; TCRdb lists only in-frame clones, some missing. That table gives V, J and clone size, and the DNA gave D and trimming. The sample shows about 86,000 clones, over 80% of them seen only once. The CDR3 runs 17 residues. V lost 7 bases to trimming and J lost 2 bases; unmatched junction nucleotides: 14. CDR1 and CDR2 (germline): LNHNV, YYDKDF (reference sequence). The sequenced sample consisted of peripheral blood. The V call is TRBV15, the J call TRBJ2-3, with 8 bases identical to TRBD2. The origin of this receptor is a woman at least 80 years old with active or convalescent COVID-19. The CDR3 region has the DNA TGTGCCACCAACGAGCCCTCGCTAGCGGGTTACACAGATACGCAGTATTTT. The encoded protein is CATNEPSLAGYTDTQYF.